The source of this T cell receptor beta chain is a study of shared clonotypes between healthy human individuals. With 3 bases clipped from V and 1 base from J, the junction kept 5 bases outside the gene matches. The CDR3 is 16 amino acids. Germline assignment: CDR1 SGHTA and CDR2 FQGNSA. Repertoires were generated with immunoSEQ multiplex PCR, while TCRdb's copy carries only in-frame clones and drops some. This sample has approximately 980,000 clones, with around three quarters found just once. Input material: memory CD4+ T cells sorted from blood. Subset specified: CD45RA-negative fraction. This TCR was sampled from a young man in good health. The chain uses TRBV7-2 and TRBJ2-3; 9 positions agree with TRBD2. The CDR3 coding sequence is TGTGCCAGCAGCTTTCTAGCGGGAAGGGGCACAGATACGCAGTATTTT. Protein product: CASSFLAGRGTDTQYF.